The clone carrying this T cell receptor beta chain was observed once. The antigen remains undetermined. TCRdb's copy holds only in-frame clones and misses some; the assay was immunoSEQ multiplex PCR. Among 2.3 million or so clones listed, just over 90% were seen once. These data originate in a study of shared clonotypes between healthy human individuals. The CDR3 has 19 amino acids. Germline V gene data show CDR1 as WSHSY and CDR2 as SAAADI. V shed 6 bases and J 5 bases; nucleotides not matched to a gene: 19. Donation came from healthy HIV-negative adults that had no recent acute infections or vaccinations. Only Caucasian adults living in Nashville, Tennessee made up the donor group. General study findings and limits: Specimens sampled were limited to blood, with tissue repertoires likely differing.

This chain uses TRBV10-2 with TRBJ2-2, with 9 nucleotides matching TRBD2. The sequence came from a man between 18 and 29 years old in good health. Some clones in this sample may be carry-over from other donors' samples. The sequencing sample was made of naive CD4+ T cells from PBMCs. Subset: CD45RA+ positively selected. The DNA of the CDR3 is TGCGCCAGCAGGGAGGCGCGGCGGGAGGGGCCTGTAGGGACCGGGGAGCTGTTTTTT. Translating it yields CASREARREGPVGTGELFF.